This TCR beta chain comes out of a study of blood T cell repertoires in COVID-19. In the original processing: Reference gene primer amplification gave nucleated cell count estimates. This table comes from immunoSEQ multiplex PCR, and its TCRdb copy is limited to in-frame clones, with some not included. V, J and clone size derive from that table, while D and trimming were established from the DNA sequence. The sample yields 400,000 or so clones, about 92% seen once. Adults between roughly 18 and 95 years of age took part from 24 US areas. This CDR3 is built from 12 residues. Trimming took 3 bases from V and 8 from J, leaving 10 bases between them. The germline V gene encodes CDR1 MNHNS and CDR2 SASEGT.

This chain uses TRBV6-1 with TRBJ1-2, with D uncertain. The sequence came from a man between 18 and 35 years old who had recovered from COVID-19. The specimen sequenced was PBMCs or T cells enriched from blood (not recorded which). The CDR3 spells CASSERLGGYTF. For the CDR3, the DNA is TGTGCCAGCAGTGAGCGACTTGGGGGCTACACCTTC.